This T cell receptor (beta chain) was sequenced for a study of blood T cell repertoires in COVID-19. Authors' data handling: Amplifying reference gene primers gave estimates of nucleated cell counts. TCRdb's copy holds only in-frame clones and misses some; the assay was immunoSEQ multiplex PCR. V and J calls and clone size are those listed in that table; D and trimming were worked out from the DNA. This table has under 300,000 clones, 86% appearing once. Material for sequencing was peripheral blood. This TCR derives from a man aged 55 to 70 with acute or convalescent COVID-19.

DNA of the CDR3: TGTGCCAGCAGCCAAGATCGGAGGGGTCTCGGCGGCTACACCTTC. Residues: CASSQDRRGLGGYTF. V usage is TRBV14 and J usage is TRBJ1-2; D is possibly TRBD1 (5 bases). CDR1 is SGHDN and CDR2 is FVKESK in the germline V gene. Trimming cost V 0 bases and J 8 bases, with 16 bases left between them. The CDR3 spans 15 residues.